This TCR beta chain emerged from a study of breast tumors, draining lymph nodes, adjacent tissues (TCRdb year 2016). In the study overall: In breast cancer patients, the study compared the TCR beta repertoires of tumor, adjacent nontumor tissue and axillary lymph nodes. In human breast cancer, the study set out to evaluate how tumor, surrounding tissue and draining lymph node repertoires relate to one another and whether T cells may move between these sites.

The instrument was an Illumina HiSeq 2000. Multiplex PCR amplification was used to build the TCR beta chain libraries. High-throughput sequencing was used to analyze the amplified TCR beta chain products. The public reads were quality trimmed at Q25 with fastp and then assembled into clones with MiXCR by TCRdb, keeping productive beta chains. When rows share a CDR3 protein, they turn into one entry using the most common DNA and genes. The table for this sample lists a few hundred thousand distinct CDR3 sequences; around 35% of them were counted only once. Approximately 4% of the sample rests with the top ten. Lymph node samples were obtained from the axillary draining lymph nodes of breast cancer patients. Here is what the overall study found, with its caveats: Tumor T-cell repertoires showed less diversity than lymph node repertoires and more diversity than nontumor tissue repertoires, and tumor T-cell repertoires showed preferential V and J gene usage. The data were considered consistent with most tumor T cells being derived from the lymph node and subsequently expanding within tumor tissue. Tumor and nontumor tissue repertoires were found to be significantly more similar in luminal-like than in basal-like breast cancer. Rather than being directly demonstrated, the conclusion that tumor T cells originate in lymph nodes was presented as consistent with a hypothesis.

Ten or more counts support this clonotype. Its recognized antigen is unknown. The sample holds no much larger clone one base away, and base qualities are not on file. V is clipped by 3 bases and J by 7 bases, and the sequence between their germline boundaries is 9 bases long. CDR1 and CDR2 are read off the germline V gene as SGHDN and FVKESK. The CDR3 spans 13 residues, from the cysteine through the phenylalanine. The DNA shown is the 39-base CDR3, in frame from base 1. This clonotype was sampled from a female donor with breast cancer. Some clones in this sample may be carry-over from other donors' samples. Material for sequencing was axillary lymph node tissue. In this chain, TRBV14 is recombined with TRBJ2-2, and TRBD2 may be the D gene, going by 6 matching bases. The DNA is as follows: TGTGCCAGCAGCCAGATGCGGGACGGGGAGCTGTTTTTT. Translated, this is CASSQMRDGELFF.